Listed below are T cell receptor beta chains from one sample, sequenced in a study of human thymus T cells. Assay used: immunoSEQ multiplex PCR; TCRdb lists only in-frame clones, some missing. This table has 75,000 to 90,000 clones, just over 95% appearing once. What was sequenced was thymus tissue. The receptors stem from a boy under two years old with a congenital heart defect but otherwise immunologically healthy. Both conserved end residues are part of each CDR3. Each record gives: V gene, D gene, clone size, CDR3 length, J gene, CDR3 DNA, CDR3 protein. A D gene is named only where the DNA matches it firmly. The listing skips clone size in some rows; elsewhere it reads once, few, many or a size class.

>TRBV9|.|.|15|TRBJ1-2
TGTGCCAGCAGCGCCGGGGCAGGGGAGACCTATGGCTACACCTTC
CASSAGAGETYGYTF
>TRBV12-5|TRBD2|.|18|TRBJ2-7
TGTGCTAGTGGTTTGGAAAGCCGTCCGTTGGCGGGGGGCTACGAGCAGTACTTC
CASGLESRPLAGGYEQYF
>TRBV6-6|.|.|14|TRBJ2-7
TGTGCCAGCAGTTTTTCGGACAGATCCTACGAGCAGTACTTC
CASSFSDRSYEQYF
>TRBV4-1|TRBD2|.|17|TRBJ2-7
TGCGCCAGCAGCCAAGATGGGATAGCGGGAGATCTGGACGAGCAGTACTTC
CASSQDGIAGDLDEQYF
>TRBV19|.|.|11|TRBJ2-1
TGTGCCAGTAGTAACTTAAATGAGCAGTTCTTC
CASSNLNEQFF
>TRBV15|.|.|17|TRBJ2-4
TGTGCCACCAGCAGAGATTTGTTGCGCAGGCCAGGGGACATTCAGTACTTC
CATSRDLLRRPGDIQYF
>TRBV21-1|.|.|16|TRBJ1-3
TGTGCCAGCCCGGAGGGCAGGGGGAAATCTGGAAACACCATATATTTT
CASPEGRGKSGNTIYF
>TRBV6-1|TRBD1|.|13|TRBJ1-1
TGTGCCATCTTCCCGGGACAGTACACTGAAGCTTTCTTT
CAIFPGQYTEAFF
>TRBV29-1|.|.|15|TRBJ2-7
TGCAGCGTTGAAGAGGGTAGCGAGGGTTCCTACGAGCAGTACTTC
CSVEEGSEGSYEQYF
>TRBV9|TRBD1|.|14|TRBJ1-2
TGTGCCAGCAGCGCTAGACAGGGGGACTATGGCTACACCTTC
CASSARQGDYGYTF
>TRBV7-3|.|once|14|TRBJ2-7
TGTGCCAGCAGCTTATCGGCAGGGTCCTACGAGCAGTACTTC
CASSLSAGSYEQYF
>TRBV2|.|.|11|TRBJ2-1
TGTGCCAGCAGGTTCAAGGACTGGCAGTTCTTC
CASRFKDWQFF
>TRBV28|.|.|15|TRBJ1-2
TGTGCCAGCAGTTTTGTAAGGGGGGTAGGCTATGGCTACACCTTC
CASSFVRGVGYGYTF
>TRBV5-1|TRBD1|.|16|TRBJ2-7
TGCGCCAGCAGTCCGGCCAAGGGACAGGCCTTCTACGAGCAGTACTTC
CASSPAKGQAFYEQYF
>TRBV27|.|.|17|TRBJ1-1
TGTGCCAGCAGTTTGGTTCCCCAGGCAAGGCTGAACACTGAAGCTTTCTTT
CASSLVPQARLNTEAFF
>TRBV5-8|TRBD1|.|13|TRBJ1-5
TGTGCCAGCAGTTTGACAGGGAATCAGCCCCAGCATTTT
CASSLTGNQPQHF
>TRBV6-6|.|.|14|TRBJ2-7
TGTGCCAGCAGGGGGCACGGGCCACCCTACGAGCAGTACTTC
CASRGHGPPYEQYF
>TRBV6-1|TRBD1|.|20|TRBJ1-1
TGTGCCAGCAGTGAAGCGCAGAGCCGGGACAGGTTAAGGGTTAGGGGAGAAGCTTTCTTT
CASSEAQSRDRLRVRGEAFF
>TRBV29-1|.|few|10|TRBJ2-1
TGCAGCGGCCTTTACAATGAGCAGTTCTTC
CSGLYNEQFF
>TRBV6-1|.|.|19|TRBJ2-3
TGTGCCAGCAGTGATAGGGTAACGGGCAGATATACTAGCACAGATACGCAGTATTTT
CASSDRVTGRYTSTDTQYF